Listed below are T cell receptor beta chains from one sample, sequenced in a study of T cells in Graves' hyperthyroidism and ophthalmopathy. TCRdb re-derived calls from the multiplex PCR reads in MiXCR, one entry per CDR3 protein. The table records 540,000 or so distinct CDR3 sequences, about a sixth of them present only once. Specimen: blood. Receptor source: a woman aged 25 to 45 with Graves' hyperthyroidism. Each CDR3 is given with its conserved first and last residue. The order of the fields is J gene, D gene, clone size, V gene, CDR3 protein, CDR3 DNA. A D gene is named only where the DNA matches it firmly. Where a row states a size, it is once, few, many or the class of an expanded clone; other rows omit it.

j_call: TRBJ2-3
d_call: -
clone_size: many
v_call: TRBV3-1
cdr3_aa: CASSKLKDTQYF
cdr3_nt: TGTGCCAGCAGTAAACTGAAAGATACGCAGTATTTT

j_call: TRBJ1-3
d_call: -
clone_size: many
v_call: TRBV30
cdr3_aa: CAWSVRHVGNTIYF
cdr3_nt: TGTGCCTGGAGTGTACGCCATGTTGGAAACACCATATATTTT

j_call: TRBJ2-3
d_call: -
clone_size: many
v_call: TRBV27
cdr3_aa: CASSFLDTQYF
cdr3_nt: TGTGCCAGCAGTTTCTTGGATACGCAGTATTTT

j_call: TRBJ1-1
d_call: -
clone_size: -
v_call: TRBV5-1
cdr3_aa: CASGTGGANTEAFF
cdr3_nt: TGCGCCAGCGGCACGGGCGGAGCGAACACTGAAGCTTTCTTT

j_call: TRBJ2-6
d_call: -
clone_size: -
v_call: TRBV4-3
cdr3_aa: CASSHPESSGANVLTF
cdr3_nt: TGCGCCAGCAGCCATCCGGAGAGCTCTGGGGCCAACGTCCTGACTTTC

j_call: TRBJ2-7
d_call: -
clone_size: -
v_call: TRBV20-1
cdr3_aa: CSAELRDLYEQYF
cdr3_nt: TGCAGTGCAGAGCTCCGGGACTTATACGAGCAGTACTTC

j_call: TRBJ2-3
d_call: -
clone_size: few
v_call: TRBV4-1
cdr3_aa: CASSLAAADTQYF
cdr3_nt: TGCGCCAGCAGCCTCGCCGCAGCAGATACGCAGTATTTT

j_call: TRBJ2-7
d_call: -
clone_size: many
v_call: TRBV7-9
cdr3_aa: CASSLAMAYEQYF
cdr3_nt: TGTGCCAGCAGCTTAGCGATGGCTTACGAGCAGTACTTC

j_call: TRBJ1-1
d_call: -
clone_size: -
v_call: TRBV27
cdr3_aa: CASSLSPTGITEAFF
cdr3_nt: TGTGCCAGCAGTTTATCACCTACAGGGATCACTGAAGCTTTCTTT

j_call: TRBJ2-5
d_call: -
clone_size: few
v_call: TRBV5-1
cdr3_aa: CASAVQETQYF
cdr3_nt: TGCGCCAGCGCGGTCCAAGAGACCCAGTACTTC

j_call: TRBJ2-1
d_call: -
clone_size: many
v_call: TRBV28
cdr3_aa: CASSLYHLPGSGEQFF
cdr3_nt: TGTGCCAGCAGTTTATATCATTTGCCCGGGTCGGGTGAGCAGTTCTTC

j_call: TRBJ1-2
d_call: -
clone_size: many
v_call: TRBV5-5
cdr3_aa: CASSLAGIGHYGYTF
cdr3_nt: TGTGCCAGCAGCTTGGCGGGGATAGGGCACTATGGCTACACCTTC

j_call: TRBJ2-1
d_call: TRBD2
clone_size: -
v_call: TRBV9
cdr3_aa: CASSKGLAAYNEQFF
cdr3_nt: TGTGCCAGCAGCAAGGGACTAGCGGCCTACAATGAGCAGTTCTTC

j_call: TRBJ2-7
d_call: TRBD1
clone_size: many
v_call: TRBV7-2
cdr3_aa: CASSLAGQGSSYEQYF
cdr3_nt: TGTGCCAGCAGCTTAGCCGGACAGGGTAGCTCCTACGAGCAGTACTTC

j_call: TRBJ2-7
d_call: -
clone_size: many
v_call: TRBV28
cdr3_aa: CASRAVPYEQYF
cdr3_nt: TGTGCCAGCAGAGCGGTCCCCTACGAGCAGTACTTC

j_call: TRBJ2-5
d_call: -
clone_size: few
v_call: TRBV9
cdr3_aa: CASTPVGGSETQYF
cdr3_nt: TGTGCCAGCACCCCCGTGGGGGGATCGGAGACCCAGTACTTC

j_call: TRBJ2-1
d_call: TRBD2
clone_size: -
v_call: TRBV20-1
cdr3_aa: CSAGGTSGRSYNEQFF
cdr3_nt: TGCAGTGCTGGGGGGACTAGCGGGCGCTCCTACAATGAGCAGTTCTTC

j_call: TRBJ2-7
d_call: -
clone_size: many
v_call: TRBV15
cdr3_aa: CATSRDLSSYEQYF
cdr3_nt: TGTGCCACCAGCCGGGACCTGAGCTCCTACGAGCAGTACTTC

j_call: TRBJ1-1
d_call: TRBD1
clone_size: -
v_call: TRBV5-1
cdr3_aa: CASSLGDRAEAFF
cdr3_nt: TGCGCCAGCAGCTTGGGGGACAGGGCTGAAGCTTTCTTT

j_call: TRBJ2-2
d_call: -
clone_size: few
v_call: TRBV15
cdr3_aa: CATSSVNRDSWAAGPRELFF
cdr3_nt: TGTGCCACCAGCAGTGTTAACCGGGACTCCTGGGCCGCCGGTCCCCGGGAGCTGTTTTTT

j_call: TRBJ2-2
d_call: TRBD2
clone_size: -
v_call: TRBV7-2
cdr3_aa: CASSLATSGDPNTGELFF
cdr3_nt: TGTGCCAGCAGCTTAGCTACTAGCGGGGATCCGAACACCGGGGAGCTGTTTTTT

j_call: TRBJ2-6
d_call: -
clone_size: many
v_call: TRBV10-3
cdr3_aa: CAITNGLSGANVLTF
cdr3_nt: TGTGCCATCACCAACGGCTTATCTGGGGCCAACGTCCTGACTTTC

j_call: TRBJ2-3
d_call: -
clone_size: few
v_call: TRBV20-1
cdr3_aa: CSAGQGSATSTDTQYF
cdr3_nt: TGCAGTGCTGGGCAAGGGTCAGCGACTAGCACAGATACGCAGTATTTT

j_call: TRBJ2-7
d_call: TRBD2
clone_size: many
v_call: TRBV27
cdr3_aa: CASSWTSGLGSYEQYF
cdr3_nt: TGTGCCAGCAGTTGGACTAGCGGACTAGGCTCCTACGAGCAGTACTTC

j_call: TRBJ1-5
d_call: TRBD1
clone_size: many
v_call: TRBV12-3/TRBV12-4
cdr3_aa: CASRSDRGSNQPQHF
cdr3_nt: TGTGCCAGCAGATCGGACAGGGGTAGCAATCAGCCCCAGCATTTT

j_call: TRBJ1-5
d_call: -
clone_size: -
v_call: TRBV6-1
cdr3_aa: CASSVPLNLSPQHF
cdr3_nt: TGTGCCAGCAGTGTTCCCCTAAACCTATCGCCCCAGCATTTT

j_call: TRBJ2-2
d_call: TRBD2
clone_size: many
v_call: TRBV12-3/TRBV12-4
cdr3_aa: CASTTRDRILAGGYTGELFF
cdr3_nt: TGTGCCAGCACCACCCGGGACAGGATCCTAGCGGGAGGATACACCGGGGAGCTGTTTTTT

j_call: TRBJ1-1
d_call: -
clone_size: few
v_call: TRBV6-5
cdr3_aa: CASSYEKYTEAFF
cdr3_nt: TGTGCCAGCAGTTACGAAAAGTACACTGAAGCTTTCTTT

j_call: TRBJ2-3
d_call: TRBD2
clone_size: many
v_call: TRBV12-3/TRBV12-4
cdr3_aa: CASSLGTSGSGDTQYF
cdr3_nt: TGTGCCAGCAGTTTGGGGACTAGCGGGTCGGGGGATACGCAGTATTTT

j_call: TRBJ1-5
d_call: TRBD1
clone_size: few
v_call: TRBV6-1
cdr3_aa: CASLKWTGNQPQHF
cdr3_nt: TGTGCCAGCCTGAAGTGGACAGGAAATCAGCCCCAGCATTTT

j_call: TRBJ2-3
d_call: TRBD2
clone_size: -
v_call: TRBV12-3/TRBV12-4
cdr3_aa: CASRTTSGSTDTQYF
cdr3_nt: TGTGCCAGCAGAACCACTAGCGGGAGCACAGATACGCAGTATTTT

j_call: TRBJ1-6
d_call: -
clone_size: many
v_call: TRBV4-1
cdr3_aa: CASRLGVGGNHSPLHF
cdr3_nt: TGCGCCAGCAGGCTAGGGGTTGGGGGTAACCATTCACCCCTCCACTTT

j_call: TRBJ1-1
d_call: -
clone_size: -
v_call: TRBV4-3
cdr3_aa: CASSQDGRENTEAFF
cdr3_nt: TGCGCCAGCAGCCAAGATGGACGGGAGAACACTGAAGCTTTCTTT

j_call: TRBJ2-5
d_call: -
clone_size: few
v_call: TRBV7-6
cdr3_aa: CASTRQSGEAETQYF
cdr3_nt: TGTGCCAGCACTCGACAGTCAGGGGAGGCCGAGACCCAGTACTTC

j_call: TRBJ2-7
d_call: -
clone_size: many
v_call: TRBV7-2
cdr3_aa: CASSLGREYEQYF
cdr3_nt: TGTGCCAGCAGCTTAGGGCGGGAATACGAGCAGTACTTC

j_call: TRBJ2-3
d_call: -
clone_size: -
v_call: TRBV6-1
cdr3_aa: CASQGGNTDTQYF
cdr3_nt: TGTGCCAGCCAAGGAGGGAACACAGATACGCAGTATTTT

j_call: TRBJ2-4
d_call: TRBD2
clone_size: -
v_call: TRBV10-3
cdr3_aa: CAISDGGRINIQYF
cdr3_nt: TGTGCCATCAGTGACGGCGGGAGGATAAACATTCAGTACTTC

j_call: TRBJ2-3
d_call: -
clone_size: many
v_call: TRBV18
cdr3_aa: CASSPVGSGSDTQYF
cdr3_nt: TGTGCCAGCTCACCAGTCGGGAGTGGTTCAGATACGCAGTATTTT

j_call: TRBJ2-1
d_call: TRBD2
clone_size: many
v_call: TRBV20-1
cdr3_aa: CSAIGTSGGNEQFF
cdr3_nt: TGCAGTGCAATTGGGACTAGCGGAGGCAATGAGCAGTTCTTC

j_call: TRBJ2-3
d_call: -
clone_size: many
v_call: TRBV20-1
cdr3_aa: CSALGEGDTDTQYF
cdr3_nt: TGCAGTGCTCTCGGGGAGGGGGACACAGATACGCAGTATTTT